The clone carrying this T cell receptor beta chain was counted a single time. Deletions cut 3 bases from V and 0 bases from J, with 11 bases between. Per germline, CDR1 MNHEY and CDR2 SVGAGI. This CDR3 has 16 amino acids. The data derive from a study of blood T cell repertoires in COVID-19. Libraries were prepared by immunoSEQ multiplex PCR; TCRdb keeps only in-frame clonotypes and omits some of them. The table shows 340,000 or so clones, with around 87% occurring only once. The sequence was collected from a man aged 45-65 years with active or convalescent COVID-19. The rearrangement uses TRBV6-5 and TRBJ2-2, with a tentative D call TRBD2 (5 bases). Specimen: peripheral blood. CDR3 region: CASSYSSGTNTGELFF. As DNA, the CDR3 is TGTGCCAGCAGTTATTCGAGCGGAACGAACACCGGGGAGCTGTTTTTT.